A single sample is the source of the 31 T cell receptor beta chains below, sequenced in a study of blood T cell repertoires in COVID-19. Method: immunoSEQ multiplex PCR; TCRdb's copy keeps in-frame clones and lacks some. The sample holds around 230,000 clones, over 80% seen once. Sequenced sample: PBMCs or T cells enriched from blood (not recorded which). The source of these receptors is a man between 18 and 35 years old with acute COVID-19.

A note on this clone: Its ends do not fully match the called genes, so a read error is possible. V is TRBV28 and J is TRBJ2-2, with 8 positions matching TRBD2. The germline CDR1 and CDR2 sequences are MDHEN and SYDVKM. This CDR3 comprises 16 residues. CDR3 nucleotides: TGTGCCAGCACTTTAGGGGGATTAGCGGGACCCGGGGAGCTGTTTTTT. This sequence encodes CASTLGGLAGPGELFF.

V gene TRBV6-5 combines with J gene TRBJ1-3; D possibly corresponds to TRBD1 (5 bases). Germline-derived CDR1 and CDR2 are MNHEY and SVGAGI. V was trimmed by 10 bases and J by 5 bases, leaving 12 bases between them. There are 12 residues in the CDR3. CDR3 residues: CATIDSRNTIYF. In DNA form, the CDR3 reads TGTGCCACCATAGACAGCCGAAACACCATATATTTT.

This chain connects TRBV11-3 to TRBJ1-3, with 7 bases aligning to TRBD1. This CDR3 comprises 15 residues. Trimming removed 5 bases from V and 0 bases from J; junction bases left unmatched: 4. From germline, CDR1 is SGHNT and CDR2 YENEEA. CDR3 coding DNA: TGTGCCAGCAGCCTCGGGACAGTCTCTGGAAACACCATATATTTT. Amino acids: CASSLGTVSGNTIYF.

The genes are TRBV19 and TRBJ2-7; TRBD1 aligns across 10 bases. The trim removed 1 base at V and 2 bases at J, leaving 8 bases unmatched. CDR1 is LNHDA and CDR2 is SQIVND in the germline V gene (reference sequence). The CDR3 runs 17 residues. The CDR3 region has the DNA TGTGCCAGTAGTATAGGCCCCCCCGGGACAGGGGCCTACGAGCAGTACTTC. Its translation: CASSIGPPGTGAYEQYF.

This rearrangement joins TRBV30 to TRBJ2-3, with 9 positions matching TRBD2. The V gene's germline CDR1 is GTSNPN and CDR2 SVGIG (reference sequence). V shed 0 bases, J shed 2 bases, and the junction held 3 bases outside the gene matches. The CDR3 is made up of 15 amino acids. The CDR3 loop is CAWSVASGNTDTQYF. CDR3 sequence (DNA): TGTGCCTGGAGTGTTGCTAGCGGGAACACAGATACGCAGTATTTT.

V usage is TRBV10-2 and J usage is TRBJ2-7; tentatively, D is TRBD2 (7 bases). V lost 2 bases to trimming and J lost 2 bases, with 16 bases between them. Germline CDR1 is WSHSY and CDR2 is SAAADI. The CDR3 loop spans 16 amino acids. The CDR3 DNA follows: TGCGCCAGCAGTGAGGGCCCCGGGGGGCCTCCCTACGAGCAGTACTTC. Its translation: CASSEGPGGPPYEQYF.

V usage is TRBV2 and J usage is TRBJ1-5; TRBD1 agrees at 7 bases. The CDR3 totals 14 residues. The junction had 8 bases not matched to a gene; V was cut back by 5 bases and J by 7 bases. CDR1 and CDR2 from the germline V gene are SNHLY and FYNNEI. The CDR3 region is CASSKTGSQQPQHF. The CDR3 region has the DNA TGTGCCAGCAGTAAGACAGGGTCTCAACAGCCCCAGCATTTT. Full variable domain (rest looked up from reference TRBV2 and TRBJ1-5): EPEVTQTPSHQVTQMGQEVILRCVPISNHLYFYWYRQILGQKVEFLVSFYNNEISEKSEIFDDQFSVERPDGSNFTLKIRSTKLEDSAMYFCASSKTGSQQPQHFGDGTRLSIL.

The chain employs TRBV29-1 and TRBJ2-3; maybe TRBD2 (6 bases). This CDR3 region has 14 residues. The V gene lost 0 bases and the J gene lost 5 bases, with 12 bases spanning the gap. CDR1 and CDR2 from the germline V gene are SQVTM and ANQGSEA. The CDR3 DNA reads as TGCAGCGTTGAAGATCTGGGGCGGGGAGATACGCAGTATTTT. It is translated as CSVEDLGRGDTQYF.

The rearrangement joins TRBV7-2 to TRBJ1-3; D is uncertain. The length of the CDR3 is 17 residues. CDR1 is SGHTA, CDR2 FQGNSA, per germline. V lost 1 base and J lost 0, with 13 bases in between. DNA of the CDR3: TGTGCCAGCAGCTTAGGCTCTTCGGGTCCCTCTGGAAACACCATATATTTT. Its translation: CASSLGSSGPSGNTIYF.

The count of this clone is one. The chain employs TRBV5-1 and TRBJ2-3, with a tentative D call TRBD1 (8 bases). Germline V CDR1 and CDR2: SGHRS, YFSETQ. Deletions cut 5 bases from V and 4 bases from J, with 20 bases between. This CDR3 region has 16 residues. CDR3 loop: CASRIDRGGPADTQYF. The CDR3 DNA reads TGCGCCAGCAGAATCGACAGGGGAGGGCCGGCAGATACGCAGTATTTT. The variable domain in full, with the rest retrieved from reference TRBV5-1 and TRBJ2-3, is KAGVTQTPRYLIKTRGQQVTLSCSPISGHRSVSWYQQTPGQGLQFLFEYFSETQRNKGNFPGRFSGRQFSNSRSEMNVSTLELGDSALYLCASRIDRGGPADTQYFGPGTRLTVL.

The rearrangement uses TRBV28 and TRBJ2-3, with 11 bases matching TRBD1. The V gene's germline CDR1 is MDHEN and CDR2 SYDVKM. The CDR3 is 16 residues long. The ends lost 3 bases at V and 4 bases at J; junction bases unmatched: 6. The DNA of the CDR3 is TGTGCCAGCAGTTTCCAGGACAGGGGGCGCGCAGATACGCAGTATTTT. Its translation: CASSFQDRGRADTQYF.

The chain links TRBV2 to TRBJ1-3; D uncertain. The CDR3 has 15 amino acids. Germline-derived CDR1 and CDR2 are SNHLY and FYNNEI. Trimming shortened V by 2 bases and J by 1 base, and 9 bases separated the two germline ends. The CDR3 loop reads CASSEPPGSGNTIYF. CDR3 DNA: TGTGCCAGCAGTGAACCGCCGGGATCTGGAAACACCATATATTTT.

This chain connects TRBV4-3 to TRBJ2-6; 7 nucleotides match TRBD2. Germline assignment: CDR1 LGHNA and CDR2 YSLEER. V gave up 0 bases and J gave up 1 base; unmatched junction bases: 0. CDR3 size: 16 residues. The CDR3 is CASSQEGGSGANVLTF. CDR3 DNA: TGCGCCAGCAGCCAAGAGGGGGGGTCTGGGGCCAACGTCCTGACTTTC.

The chain employs TRBV7-2 and TRBJ1-2; TRBD1 aligns across 9 bases. CDR3 length equals 15 residues. Germline values: CDR1 SGHTA, CDR2 FQGNSA. V lost 5 bases, J lost 5 bases, and 9 bases stayed unmatched. As DNA, the CDR3 is TGTGCCAGCAGCGGAAACCGGGACAGGGAATATGGCTACACCTTC. Translating gives CASSGNRDREYGYTF.

The chain employs TRBV25-1 and TRBJ2-5; TRBD2 aligns across 8 bases. V was clipped by 4 bases and J by 2 bases; unmatched bases: 6. The CDR3 runs to 15 residues. CDR1 and CDR2 from the germline V gene are MGHDK and SYGVNS. CDR3 residues: CASSVGREVQETQYF. The CDR3, as DNA: TGTGCCAGCAGTGTGGGGCGGGAGGTTCAAGAGACCCAGTACTTC.

The CDR3 region has the DNA TGTGCTAGCGCTCAGGGAGGGGCCGCTCGTGAGACCCAGTACTTC. Its protein product is CASAQGGAARETQYF. V gene TRBV7-7 combines with J gene TRBJ2-5; TRBD2 matches 7 bases. Germline V CDR1 and CDR2: SSHAT, FNYEAQ (reference sequence). The length of the CDR3 is 15 residues.

The gene calls are TRBV18 and TRBJ1-1; the D is unclear. Germline V gene data show CDR1 as KGHSH and CDR2 as LQKENI. V was shortened by 4 bases and J by 2 bases, with 14 bases between the two germline ends. The CDR3 is 15 amino acids. CDR3 protein: CASSRSRGSNTEAFF. The CDR3 region has the DNA TGTGCCAGCTCACGAAGTAGAGGATCCAACACTGAAGCTTTCTTT. Combining the CDR3 with reference TRBV18 and TRBJ1-1 gives the whole variable domain NAGVMQNPRHLVRRRGQEARLRCSPMKGHSHVYWYRQLPEEGLKFMVYLQKENIIDESGMPKERFSAEFPKEGPSILRIQQVVRGDSAAYFCASSRSRGSNTEAFFGQGTRLTVV.

The V call is TRBV10-1, the J call TRBJ1-6; possible D gene TRBD1, 5 bases. CDR3 size: 13 residues. Germline V gene data show CDR1 as WNHNN and CDR2 as SYGVQD (reference sequence). With 7 bases removed from V and 10 bases from J, the gap between germline ends came to 14 bases. The CDR3 DNA is TGCGCCAGCACAGGGATTATCGGCTCACCCCTCCACTTT. It translates to CASTGIIGSPLHF.

The chain is built from TRBV7-2 and TRBJ2-7; possible D gene TRBD2, 6 bases. Trimming took 0 bases from V and 1 from J, leaving 10 bases between them. Germline values: CDR1 SGHTA, CDR2 FQGNSA. The CDR3 totals 15 residues. The CDR3: CASSLAGSRSYEQYF. DNA of the CDR3: TGTGCCAGCAGCTTAGCCGGGAGTCGGTCCTACGAGCAGTACTTC.

This clone was detected only once. The V gene is TRBV27, the J gene TRBJ1-6; TRBD1 is a possible D gene (6 bases). The CDR3 spans 14 residues. CDR1 is MNHEY and CDR2 is SMNVEV in the germline V gene (reference sequence). Deletions cut 1 base from V and 6 bases from J, with 7 bases between. Written as DNA, the CDR3 is TGTGCCAGCAGTTTATTAGGGGGTAATTCACCCCTCCACTTT. Its translation is CASSLLGGNSPLHF.

The chain links TRBV18 to TRBJ2-3; TRBD1 is a possible D gene (6 bases). The CDR3 runs 18 residues. V was shortened by 1 base and J by 0 bases, with 17 bases between the two germline ends. The germline CDR1 and CDR2 sequences are KGHSH and LQKENI. The CDR3 DNA reads as TGTGCCAGCTCACCACAGAGGACAGCGGTTGAGAGCACAGATACGCAGTATTTT. Translation: CASSPQRTAVESTDTQYF.

The chain couples TRBV6-6 to TRBJ2-2; possible D gene TRBD1, 5 bases. Germline values: CDR1 MNHNY, CDR2 SVGAGI (reference sequence). The CDR3 loop spans 16 amino acids. Trimming cost V 2 bases and J 0 bases, with 10 bases left between them. The CDR3 reads CASSYRGIANTGELFF. The CDR3 region has the DNA TGTGCCAGCAGTTACAGGGGAATCGCGAACACCGGGGAGCTGTTTTTT.

CDR3 protein: CASSLVGQGANSPLHF. The CDR3 DNA reads TGTGCCAGCAGCTTAGTAGGACAGGGGGCTAATTCACCCCTCCACTTT. The genes are TRBV7-9 and TRBJ1-6; TRBD1 agrees at 11 bases. The V segment lost 1 base and the J segment 6 bases; nucleotides outside the gene matches: 2. The CDR3 runs 16 residues. Germline loops: CDR1 SEHNR, CDR2 FQNEAQ (reference sequence).

This chain connects TRBV4-1 to TRBJ2-7; the match to TRBD1 covers 11 bases. With V trimmed by 1 base and J by 6 bases, 2 bases remained unmatched. Per germline, CDR1 MGHRA and CDR2 YSYEKL. CDR3 size: 14 residues. For the CDR3, the DNA is TGCGCCAGCAGCCAAGTAGGGACAGGGGGCGAGCAGTACTTC. Translation gives CASSQVGTGGEQYF.

J is TRBJ1-1 and V is TRBV5-1, with a possible D match to TRBD1 (5 bases). Germline assignment: CDR1 SGHRS and CDR2 YFSETQ. The V and J ends lost 0 bases and 5 bases respectively, with 11 bases between them. The CDR3 runs to 14 residues. Written as DNA, the CDR3 is TGCGCCAGCAGCTTGGATGGGGGGAGGACTGAAGCTTTCTTT. Amino acids: CASSLDGGRTEAFF. Together with reference TRBV5-1 and TRBJ1-1, the CDR3 gives the full variable domain: KAGVTQTPRYLIKTRGQQVTLSCSPISGHRSVSWYQQTPGQGLQFLFEYFSETQRNKGNFPGRFSGRQFSNSRSEMNVSTLELGDSALYLCASSLDGGRTEAFFGQGTRLTVV.

The V gene is TRBV5-1, the J gene TRBJ2-1; 8 nucleotides line up with TRBD2. Germline CDR1 SGHRS, CDR2 YFSETQ. The CDR3 runs to 13 residues. Trimming cost V 5 bases and J 6 bases; bases outside gene matches: 4. The CDR3 DNA reads as TGCGCCAGCAGAGGGACTAGTCTCAATGAGCAGTTCTTC. Protein sequence: CASRGTSLNEQFF.

The V gene is TRBV7-2, the J gene TRBJ2-7; TRBD2 matches 11 bases. CDR3 length: 15 amino acids. Germline V gene lookup returns CDR1 SGHTA and CDR2 FQGNSA. J was trimmed by 3 bases and V by 3 bases; bases with no gene match: 4. The CDR3 protein is CASSLTSGMDYEQYF. DNA for the CDR3: TGTGCCAGCAGCTTGACTAGCGGGATGGACTACGAGCAGTACTTC.

The rearrangement joins TRBV30 to TRBJ1-5; 7 bases are a match to TRBD1. The V gene end was trimmed by 7 bases and the J gene end by 4 bases; junction bases not matched to a gene: 7. Germline CDR1 is GTSNPN and CDR2 is SVGIG (reference sequence). This CDR3 has 13 residues. As DNA, the CDR3 is TGTGCCTACGACCAGGGGGGAAATCAGCCCCAGCATTTT. Amino acids: CAYDQGGNQPQHF.

This clone was picked up a small number of times. V usage is TRBV9 and J usage is TRBJ2-3; 14 bases map to TRBD2. With 2 bases clipped from V and 1 base from J, the junction kept 6 bases outside the gene matches. This CDR3 is built from 18 residues. CDR1 is SGDLS and CDR2 is YYNGEE in the germline V gene. The CDR3 nucleotides are TGTGCCAGCAGCGTGGGGACTAGCGGGAGTGGGGGCACAGATACGCAGTATTTT. The encoded protein is CASSVGTSGSGGTDTQYF.

The chain carries TRBV9 and TRBJ2-7, with D possibly being TRBD1 (5 bases). The CDR3 totals 14 residues. Trimming pared 4 bases from V and 0 bases from J, leaving 11 bases between. Germline V CDR1 and CDR2: SGDLS, YYNGEE. The CDR3 region has the DNA TGTGCCAGCAGCCCCTCGACAGACTCCTACGAGCAGTACTTC. Amino acids: CASSPSTDSYEQYF.

This chain links TRBV27 with TRBJ2-3; 9 positions agree with TRBD2. The CDR3 sequence is 15 residues long. V was clipped by 10 bases and J by 1 base; unmatched bases: 9. Germline V gene sequence: CDR1 MNHEY, CDR2 SMNVEV (reference sequence). For the CDR3, the DNA is TGTGCCACCGCCCCAGCGGGAGGAGGCACAGATACGCAGTATTTT. Translating gives CATAPAGGGTDTQYF.